This T cell receptor beta chain was sequenced for a study of T cell responses to AZD1222 COVID-19 vaccine. Study results and limitations: Sampling that yielded the repertoires occurred only after the peak T cell response. Donors, mostly white British, included more females; clonal diversity was possibly underestimated. Rises in breadth and depth of Spike-specific TCRs came after two AZD1222 doses.

As concerns this clone: What it recognizes is unknown.

Clones were sequenced by immunoSEQ multiplex PCR, and TCRdb holds only the in-frame ones, with some missing. The table records more than 95,000 clones, roughly 88% of them present only once. The germline V gene has CDR1 SNHLY and CDR2 FYNNEI. The CDR3 totals 14 residues. The V end lost 9 bases, the J end lost 2 bases, and 13 bases lay between the germline ends. The source material was peripheral blood, sampled on day 0 of AZD1222 vaccination. V and J are TRBV2 and TRBJ2-2; D may be TRBD1 (6 bases). This sequence originates from an adult in good health. CDR3 in DNA: TGTGCCAGTTTGACAGGCTATAACACCGGGGAGCTGTTTTTT. Protein sequence: CASLTGYNTGELFF.